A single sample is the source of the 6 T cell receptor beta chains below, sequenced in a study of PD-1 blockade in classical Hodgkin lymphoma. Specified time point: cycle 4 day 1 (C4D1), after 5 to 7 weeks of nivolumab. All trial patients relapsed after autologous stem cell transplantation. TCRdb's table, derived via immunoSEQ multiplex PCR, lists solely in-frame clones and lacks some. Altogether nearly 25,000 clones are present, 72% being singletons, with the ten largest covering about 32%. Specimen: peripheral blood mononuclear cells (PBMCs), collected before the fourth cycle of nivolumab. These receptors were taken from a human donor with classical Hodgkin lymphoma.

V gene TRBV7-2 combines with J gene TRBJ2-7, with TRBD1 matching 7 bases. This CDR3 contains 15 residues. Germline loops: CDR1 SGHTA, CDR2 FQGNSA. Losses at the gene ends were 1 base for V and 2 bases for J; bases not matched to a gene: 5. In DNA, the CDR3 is TGTGCCAGCAGCTTAGGTGGGACAGACACCTACGAGCAGTACTTC. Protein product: CASSLGGTDTYEQYF.

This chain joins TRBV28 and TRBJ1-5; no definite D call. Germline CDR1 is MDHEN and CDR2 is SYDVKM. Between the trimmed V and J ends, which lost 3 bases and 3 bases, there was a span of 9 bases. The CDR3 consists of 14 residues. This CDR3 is CASSLVGDNQPQHF. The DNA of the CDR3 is TGTGCCAGCAGTTTGGTCGGGGACAATCAGCCCCAGCATTTT. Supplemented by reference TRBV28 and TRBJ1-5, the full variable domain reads DVKVTQSSRYLVKRTGEKVFLECVQDMDHENMFWYRQDPGLGLRLIYFSYDVKMKEKGDIPEGYSVSREKKERFSLILESASTNQTSMYLCASSLVGDNQPQHFGDGTRLSIL.

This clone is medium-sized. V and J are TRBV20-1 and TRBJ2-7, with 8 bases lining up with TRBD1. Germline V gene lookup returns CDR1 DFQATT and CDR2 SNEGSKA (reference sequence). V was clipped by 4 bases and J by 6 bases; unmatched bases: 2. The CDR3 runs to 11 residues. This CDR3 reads CSATGQAEQYF. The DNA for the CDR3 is TGCAGTGCTACGGGACAGGCCGAGCAGTACTTC.

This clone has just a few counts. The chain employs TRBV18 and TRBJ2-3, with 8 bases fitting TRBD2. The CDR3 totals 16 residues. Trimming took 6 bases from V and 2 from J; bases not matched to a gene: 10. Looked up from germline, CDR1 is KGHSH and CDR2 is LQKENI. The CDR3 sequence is CASSPGSGAYTDTQYF. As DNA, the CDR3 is TGTGCCAGCTCGCCTGGTAGCGGGGCCTACACAGATACGCAGTATTTT.

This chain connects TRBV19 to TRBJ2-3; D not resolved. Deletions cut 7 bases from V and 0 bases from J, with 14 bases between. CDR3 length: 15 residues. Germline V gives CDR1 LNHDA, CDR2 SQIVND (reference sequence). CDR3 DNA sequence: TGTGCCAGTACCGATCAAGGGTTTAGCACAGATACGCAGTATTTT. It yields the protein CASTDQGFSTDTQYF.

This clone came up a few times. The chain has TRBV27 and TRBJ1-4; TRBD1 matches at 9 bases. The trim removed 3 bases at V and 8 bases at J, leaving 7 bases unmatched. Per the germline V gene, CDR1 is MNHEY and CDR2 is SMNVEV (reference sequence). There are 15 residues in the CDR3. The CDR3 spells CASSFPGQGWEKLFF. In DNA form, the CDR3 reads TGTGCCAGCAGTTTCCCCGGACAGGGGTGGGAAAAACTGTTTTTT.